The rows below give T cell receptor beta chains drawn from one sample of a study of shared clonotypes between healthy human individuals. Repertoires were generated with immunoSEQ multiplex PCR, while TCRdb's copy carries only in-frame clones and drops some. The table shows roughly 2.1 million clones, with about 92% occurring only once. Sequenced sample: naive CD8+ T cells from PBMCs. These receptors were taken from a man aged 18 to 29 in good health. Some clones in this sample may be carry-over from other donors' samples. Both conserved end residues are part of each CDR3. Clone sizes are given selectively: once, few, many, or a class where the clone is expanded.

clone size: .; J gene: TRBJ2-3; V gene: TRBV21-1; CDR3 protein: CASSKAEIAGARDTDTQYF
clone size: .; J gene: TRBJ2-5; V gene: TRBV9; CDR3 protein: CASSVGGMGLRPLAGAEETQYF
clone size: .; J gene: TRBJ2-1; V gene: TRBV5-1; CDR3 protein: CASRSERSYNEQFF
clone size: once; J gene: TRBJ2-2; V gene: TRBV30; CDR3 protein: CAWSVGPRQTGELFF
clone size: .; J gene: TRBJ2-3; V gene: TRBV7-7; CDR3 protein: CASRLLAGYTDTQYF
clone size: .; J gene: TRBJ2-7; V gene: TRBV18; CDR3 protein: CASSPRDRPPYEQYF
clone size: .; J gene: TRBJ2-7; V gene: TRBV7-2; CDR3 protein: CASSPGYGPAYEQYF
clone size: .; J gene: TRBJ2-7; V gene: TRBV6-1; CDR3 protein: CASSGYSGRSEQYF
clone size: .; J gene: TRBJ1-2; V gene: TRBV28; CDR3 protein: CASTTGTATYNYGYTF
clone size: .; J gene: TRBJ1-5; V gene: TRBV5-8; CDR3 protein: CASSLGGQGAQYNQPQHF
clone size: .; J gene: TRBJ2-1; V gene: TRBV7-3; CDR3 protein: CASSPKLAGYYNEQFF
clone size: .; J gene: TRBJ2-1; V gene: TRBV7-3; CDR3 protein: CASSTGTSGTYNEQFF
clone size: .; J gene: TRBJ1-2; V gene: TRBV13; CDR3 protein: CASSVSTQAPFYGYTF
clone size: .; J gene: TRBJ1-2; V gene: TRBV7-9; CDR3 protein: CASSLVQATHYGYTF
clone size: once; J gene: TRBJ1-2; V gene: TRBV28; CDR3 protein: CASTITANGGDGYTF
clone size: .; J gene: TRBJ1-1; V gene: TRBV21-1; CDR3 protein: CASRKGWGPWTEAFF
clone size: few; J gene: TRBJ2-5; V gene: TRBV28; CDR3 protein: CAIGFGETQYF
clone size: .; J gene: TRBJ1-1; V gene: TRBV7-8; CDR3 protein: CASSSHRGRGTEAFF
clone size: few; J gene: TRBJ1-1; V gene: TRBV7-9; CDR3 protein: CASLQGAGFTEAFF
clone size: .; J gene: TRBJ2-7; V gene: TRBV13; CDR3 protein: CASSPRGGLAGGSVYEQYF
clone size: .; J gene: TRBJ2-7; V gene: TRBV14; CDR3 protein: CASSPVGPIGQYF
clone size: .; J gene: TRBJ1-1; V gene: TRBV6-5; CDR3 protein: CASSYRTVNTEAFF
clone size: .; J gene: TRBJ2-7; V gene: TRBV7-9; CDR3 protein: CASSLENYEQYF
clone size: .; J gene: TRBJ2-3; V gene: TRBV9; CDR3 protein: CASSVQDRGSTDTQYF
clone size: .; J gene: TRBJ2-3; V gene: TRBV10-3; CDR3 protein: CAIRDNPGQGYTDTQYF
clone size: .; J gene: TRBJ1-5; V gene: TRBV28; CDR3 protein: CASSSGGLNQPQHF
clone size: .; J gene: TRBJ2-1; V gene: TRBV6-5; CDR3 protein: CASSYDRNEQFF
clone size: once; J gene: TRBJ1-2; V gene: TRBV18; CDR3 protein: CASSLRTDYGYTF
clone size: .; J gene: TRBJ2-3; V gene: TRBV7-2; CDR3 protein: CASSLGTRGTDTQYF
clone size: .; J gene: TRBJ1-2; V gene: TRBV15; CDR3 protein: CATSSPIQVSHTF
clone size: .; J gene: TRBJ2-2; V gene: TRBV27; CDR3 protein: CASSPLAGNTGELFF
clone size: .; J gene: TRBJ1-4; V gene: TRBV22-1; CDR3 protein: CPGSPHWTSYTTAPGGTNEKLFF
clone size: .; J gene: TRBJ2-2; V gene: TRBV19; CDR3 protein: CASTFTGTYNTGELFF
clone size: few; J gene: TRBJ1-1; V gene: TRBV4-3; CDR3 protein: CASSHLEGVAEAFF
clone size: once; J gene: TRBJ2-7; V gene: TRBV6-1; CDR3 protein: CASSWGPYEQYF
clone size: .; J gene: TRBJ2-1; V gene: TRBV9; CDR3 protein: CASSGGTSGRASSYNEQFF
clone size: .; J gene: TRBJ2-2; V gene: TRBV7-8; CDR3 protein: CASSSPLGRNTGELFF
clone size: .; J gene: TRBJ1-2; V gene: TRBV6-5; CDR3 protein: CASQASYGYTF
clone size: .; J gene: TRBJ1-4; V gene: TRBV15; CDR3 protein: CATSSSGEKLFF
clone size: .; J gene: TRBJ2-1; V gene: TRBV4-1; CDR3 protein: CASSQDWSRRAYNEQFF
clone size: .; J gene: TRBJ2-1; V gene: TRBV6-5; CDR3 protein: CASSYTTGPYNEQFF
clone size: .; J gene: TRBJ2-2; V gene: TRBV5-1; CDR3 protein: CASEGNTGELFF
clone size: .; J gene: TRBJ1-4; V gene: TRBV6-6; CDR3 protein: CASRGTANEKLFF
clone size: .; J gene: TRBJ2-7; V gene: TRBV5-4; CDR3 protein: CASSHTLAYEQYF
clone size: .; J gene: TRBJ1-5; V gene: TRBV15; CDR3 protein: CATSSLGQGAVQPQHF
clone size: .; J gene: TRBJ2-1; V gene: TRBV28; CDR3 protein: CASSLAGVVGNEQFF
clone size: .; J gene: TRBJ2-7; V gene: TRBV27; CDR3 protein: CASSQGTSGLSEQYF
clone size: .; J gene: TRBJ2-2; V gene: TRBV29-1; CDR3 protein: CSVVRGSGELFF
clone size: .; J gene: TRBJ1-2; V gene: TRBV7-6; CDR3 protein: CASSQNRGIYGYTF
clone size: .; J gene: TRBJ2-2; V gene: TRBV28; CDR3 protein: CASRNPGTGNPGELFF
clone size: .; J gene: TRBJ2-5; V gene: TRBV29-1; CDR3 protein: CSVEDQRQVRETQYF
clone size: .; J gene: TRBJ2-3; V gene: TRBV11-3; CDR3 protein: CASSPGLAGYSTDTQYF
clone size: .; J gene: TRBJ2-1; V gene: TRBV19; CDR3 protein: CASAAGTYNEQFF
clone size: .; J gene: TRBJ2-1; V gene: TRBV4-3; CDR3 protein: CASSQVRGPNEQFF
clone size: .; J gene: TRBJ2-1; V gene: TRBV7-2; CDR3 protein: CASSLLAGGPPYNEQFF